Below are 25 T cell receptor delta chains sequenced from a single sample in a study of human gamma delta and Vdelta1 T cells. TCRdb re-called the PCR reads via CATT. The sample consists of about 4,100 delta-chain clones, 20% to 30% of them appearing once. Specimen: naive CD27+ Vdelta1 gamma-delta T cells from blood. These receptors were taken from a human donor in good health.

This clone was found a few times. The chain combines TRDV1 with TRDJ1; 11 bases agree with TRDD3. The CDR3 consists of 15 residues. V shed 4 bases, J shed 8 bases, and the junction held 9 bases outside the gene matches. Germline V CDR1 and CDR2: TSWWSYY, QGS. CDR3 sequence reads: CALGAPGGYKPKLIF. The CDR3 nucleotides read TGTGCTCTTGGGGCCCCTGGGGGATACAAACCGAAACTCATCTTT.

This clone counts as medium-sized. Other DNA sequences within the sample encode an identical CDR3. The chain employs TRDV2 and TRDJ1; no clear D. Germline assignment: CDR1 GEAIGNYY and CDR2 EKD. The CDR3 sequence is 15 residues long. The V end lost 3 bases, the J end lost 3 bases, and 16 bases lay between the germline ends. The CDR3 reads CACDPLRESADKLIF. In DNA form, the CDR3 reads TGTGCCTGTGACCCCCTCAGGGAGTCCGCCGATAAACTCATCTTT.

This clone has a handful of counts. The chain uses TRDV1 and TRDJ1; possibly TRDD2 for D (5 bases). The CDR3 is made up of 21 amino acids. The V gene lost 0 bases and the J gene lost 0 bases, with 26 bases spanning the gap. The germline CDR1 and CDR2 sequences are TSWWSYY and QGS. The CDR3 loop reads CALGELGRRRTASLYTDKLIF. In DNA, the CDR3 is TGTGCTCTTGGGGAACTAGGCAGGCGGCGTACTGCTTCCCTGTACACCGATAAACTCATCTTT.

The sample holds many counts of this clone. This specimen includes other DNA sequences encoding the same CDR3. V and J are TRDV1 and TRDJ1, with 8 nucleotides matching TRDD3. This CDR3 has 23 residues. The germline gives CDR1 TSWWSYY, CDR2 QGS. With 2 bases clipped from V and 1 base from J, the junction kept 27 bases outside the gene matches. CDR3: CALGESSLVPRLRLGVITDKLIF. The CDR3 bases are TGTGCTCTTGGGGAATCATCGCTCGTTCCCCGGCTCAGACTGGGGGTCATCACCGATAAACTCATCTTT.

By frequency in the sample, this clone is medium-sized. The identical CDR3 is also encoded by other nucleotide sequences in the sample. The chain carries TRDV1 and TRDJ1; 10 bases are shared with TRDD3. CDR1 and CDR2 from the germline V gene are TSWWSYY and QGS. V shed 1 base, J shed 2 bases, and the junction held 7 bases outside the gene matches. The CDR3 runs 17 residues. The CDR3 loop is CALGERGGDTRTDKLIF. As DNA, the CDR3 is TGTGCTCTTGGGGAACGGGGGGGGGATACGCGGACCGATAAACTCATCTTT.

By sample fraction, this clone is medium-sized (0.01 to 0.1%). The likely explanation is a read error, given a far larger clone one base away. Other DNA variants within this sample encode the same CDR3. The rearrangement uses TRDV1 and TRDJ1; TRDD3 agrees at 10 bases. The CDR3 extends over 19 amino acids. Germline assignment: CDR1 TSWWSYY and CDR2 QGS. J was trimmed by 2 bases and V by 9 bases; bases with no gene match: 21. CDR3 sequence reads: CALDLPSLSLLGDTDKLIF. The CDR3 nucleotides read TGTGCTCTGGATCTCCCTTCCCTATCCTTACTGGGGGATACCGATAAACTCATCTTT.

This clone is judged medium-sized. The same CDR3 also results from other DNA sequences found in this sample. The chain joins TRDV1 to TRDJ1; 9 bases align to TRDD3. The germline gives CDR1 TSWWSYY, CDR2 QGS. The junction had 9 bases not matched to a gene; V was cut back by 3 bases and J by 1 base. CDR3 length: 17 residues. The CDR3 nucleotides read TGTGCTCTTGGGGACCTGAAACTGGGGGACCTCACCGATAAACTCATCTTT. Encoded protein: CALGDLKLGDLTDKLIF.

This chain links TRDV1 with TRDJ1; a possible D gene is TRDD2 (6 bases). The CDR3 has 19 amino acids. CDR1 and CDR2 (germline): TSWWSYY, QGS. V was trimmed by 2 bases and J by 0 bases, leaving 22 bases between them. In nucleotides, the CDR3 is TGTGCTCTTGGGGAAAAGGGGGCCTTCCCTGGTACGTACACCGATAAACTCATCTTT. Its protein product is CALGEKGAFPGTYTDKLIF.

The gene calls are TRDV1 and TRDJ1, with D possibly matching TRDD3 (5 bases). Trimming pared 0 bases from V and 0 bases from J, leaving 20 bases between. The germline CDR1 and CDR2 sequences are TSWWSYY and QGS. This CDR3 spans 19 amino acids. The CDR3 DNA reads TGTGCTCTTGGGGAACTGGGGAGGAGGAACGCTTACGACACCGATAAACTCATCTTT. It encodes CALGELGRRNAYDTDKLIF.

This clone occurred a few times. A much larger clonotype is one base distant, so this may be a read error. Other DNA sequences in this sample translate to the same CDR3. V and J are TRDV1 and TRDJ1, with 8 bases fitting TRDD3. Per the germline V gene, CDR1 is TSWWSYY and CDR2 is QGS. The CDR3 spans 19 residues. As DNA, the CDR3 is TGTGCTCTGGGGGAATTCGACTGGGGGGCACGCGAGTACACCGATAAACTCATCTTT. Encoded protein: CALGEFDWGAREYTDKLIF.

About this clone: A much larger clone sits a single nucleotide away, making a read error possible. This rearrangement joins TRDV1 to TRDJ1, with D maybe TRDD3 (9 bases). Germline CDR1 TSWWSYY, CDR2 QGS. This CDR3 region has 23 residues. Trimming cost V 3 bases and J 8 bases, with 43 bases left between them. Here the CDR3 reads CALGDSHFLRFHLGDPPRRKLIF. DNA for the CDR3: TGTGCTCTTGGGGATTCCCACTTCCTACGCTTCCACCTGGGGGATCCACCTAGGCGCAAACTCATCTTT.

Within the sample, this clone is medium-sized (0.01 to 0.1%). The chain carries TRDV1 and TRDJ1; D uncertain. This CDR3 comprises 17 residues. The V end lost 4 bases, the J end lost 0 bases, and 18 bases lay between the germline ends. Germline CDR1 is TSWWSYY and CDR2 is QGS. CDR3 amino acids: CALGAQCVPRYTDKLIF. CDR3 coding DNA: TGTGCTCTTGGGGCACAATGTGTCCCCCGCTACACCGATAAACTCATCTTT.

The table lists this clone with a few counts. The TCRdb protein comes from a much larger clone and disagrees with this DNA's translation at residue 5, likely due to a read error; the protein given here is derived from the DNA. The genes are TRDV1 and TRDJ1; 13 nucleotides align to TRDD3. Germline CDR1 is TSWWSYY and CDR2 is QGS. The CDR3 length is 22 residues. The chain's CDR3 is CALGKLPLPALLGDTRSDKLIF. CDR3 nucleotides: TGTGCTCTTGGGAAACTTCCCCTCCCTGCCCTACTGGGGGATACGCGATCCGATAAACTCATCTTT.

This clone appeared a few times. The chain is built from TRDV1 and TRDJ1; D gene unclear. CDR3 length: 18 amino acids. V lost 2 bases and J lost 0, with 19 bases in between. CDR1 and CDR2 from the germline V gene are TSWWSYY and QGS. The CDR3 loop reads CALGEGPLRRKYTDKLIF. In nucleotides, the CDR3 is TGTGCTCTTGGGGAAGGCCCACTGCGCCGGAAGTACACCGATAAACTCATCTTT.

The chain has TRDV1 and TRDJ1, with TRDD3 matching over 13 bases. In germline, CDR1 is TSWWSYY, CDR2 QGS. This CDR3 has 28 amino acids. V lost 2 bases and J lost 3; bases outside the gene matches: 39. The CDR3 spells CALGEALALTSHPFTGGYATPGADKLIF. The CDR3 bases are TGTGCTCTTGGGGAAGCCCTCGCCCTAACTTCTCATCCCTTTACTGGGGGATACGCTACACCGGGTGCCGATAAACTCATCTTT.

The V and J genes are TRDV1 and TRDJ1; either TRDD1, TRDD2 or TRDD3 may fit D (5 bases each). CDR1 and CDR2 (germline): TSWWSYY, QGS. V was pared by 4 bases and J by 12 bases, with 33 bases between. This CDR3 contains 18 residues. DNA for the CDR3: TGTGCTCTTGGGGGTACCCTAATAGGACTGGCCTACCCCCGAGGGGTCATCTTT. Encoded protein: CALGGTLIGLAYPRGVIF.

The V and J genes are TRDV2 and TRDJ3, with 10 bases fitting TRDD3. The length of the CDR3 is 21 residues. Per germline, CDR1 GEAIGNYY and CDR2 EKD. V was pared by 6 bases and J by 2 bases, with 18 bases of the junction left unmatched. The CDR3, as DNA: TGTGCCTGTTCCAATACTTCCCGACTGGGGGATCTACCCTGGGACACCCGACAGATGTTTTTC. It encodes CACSNTSRLGDLPWDTRQMFF.

There are a few counts of this clone. A far larger clone is just one base off, so this is likely a read error. Other DNA sequences in this specimen translate into the identical CDR3. This chain connects TRDV1 to TRDJ1; D is perhaps TRDD2 (5 bases). Looked up from germline, CDR1 is TSWWSYY and CDR2 is QGS. CDR3 size: 20 residues. In DNA form, the CDR3 reads TGTGCTCTTGGGGAACTATGCACCTACGATGCTGGAAAGTACACCGATAAACTAATCTTT. It translates to CALGELCTYDAGKYTDKLIF.

Comments on this clone: TCRdb's protein, taken from a much larger clone, differs from this DNA's translation at residue 3, likely owing to a read error; the protein displayed comes from the DNA. The chain couples TRDV1 to TRDJ1; perhaps TRDD3 as D (6 bases). The CDR3 totals 18 residues. Germline V gene lookup returns CDR1 TSWWSYY and CDR2 QGS. CDR3 amino acids: CAPGRSPFVGVYTDKLIF. The CDR3 nucleotides read TGTGCTCCTGGGAGGTCCCCTTTCGTGGGGGTCTACACCGATAAACTCATCTTT.

This clone was counted a few times. The chain combines TRDV1 with TRDJ1; D call uncertain. The CDR3 has 13 residues. V was cut by 0 bases and J by 10 bases, with 12 bases left in between. In germline, CDR1 is TSWWSYY, CDR2 QGS. The DNA of the CDR3 is TGTGCTCTTGGGGAACTGGGCGGCAGTGGACTCATCTTT. This codes for CALGELGGSGLIF.

In the case of this clone: TCRdb's protein, taken from a much larger clone, differs from this DNA's translation at residue 19, likely owing to a read error; the protein displayed comes from the DNA. The genes are TRDV1 and TRDJ1; 12 nucleotides match TRDD3. The CDR3 is 22 amino acids. CDR1 TSWWSYY and CDR2 QGS come from the germline V gene. CDR3 nucleotide sequence: TGTGCTCTTGGGGAACTGTTGCTCCGTGGATACTGGGGGATACCTTCCACCGATAGACTCATCTTT. This translates into CALGELLLRGYWGIPSTDRLIF.

This clone occurred a few times. The protein that TCRdb holds for this DNA derives from a much larger clone and differs from the translated DNA at residue 9, which likely indicates a read error; the protein shown here is translated from the DNA. The V gene is TRDV1, the J gene TRDJ1; 7 bases align to TRDD3. The CDR3 covers 19 residues. The V and J ends lost 4 bases and 0 bases, in that order; junction bases with no gene match: 17. From germline, CDR1 is TSWWSYY and CDR2 QGS. The CDR3 sequence is CALGAYRLRDTWYTDKLIF. In DNA form, the CDR3 reads TGTGCTCTTGGGGCTTATCGTTTGAGGGATACCTGGTACACCGATAAACTCATCTTT.

The chain employs TRDV2 and TRDJ1; 8 nucleotides align to TRDD3. Germline values: CDR1 GEAIGNYY, CDR2 EKD. Trimming at V came to 1 base and at J to 0 bases, leaving 9 bases not matched to a gene. This CDR3 region has 17 residues. The CDR3 DNA is TGTGCCTGTGACACGCGGGGATACCTACGGCACACCGATAAACTCATCTTT. This sequence encodes CACDTRGYLRHTDKLIF.

The genes are TRDV1 and TRDJ1; 8 bases match TRDD3. Unmatched junction bases numbered 28, after V lost 1 base and J lost 0 bases. CDR3 length: 24 residues. The germline CDR1 and CDR2 sequences are TSWWSYY and QGS. CDR3 DNA sequence: TGTGCTCTTGGGGAACCTCGCTTGTCCGCCACTACATCCCGTGTACTGGGGGACACCGATAAACTCATCTTT. Its protein is CALGEPRLSATTSRVLGDTDKLIF.

This clone was counted only a few times. This may be a read error, as it is one base from a much larger clone. The sample holds other DNA sequences that translate to the same CDR3. The chain uses TRDV1 and TRDJ1; 7 positions match TRDD3. The CDR3 runs to 17 residues. Trimming took 4 bases from V and 4 from J; bases not matched to a gene: 15. Germline CDR1 reads TSWWSYY; CDR2 reads QGS. The CDR3 DNA reads TGTGCTCTTGGGGGGGTATTGGGGGACGAGTCCGGCGATAAACTCATCTTT. Its protein product is CALGGVLGDESGDKLIF.